The 21 T cell receptor beta chains in this list originate from one sample, sequenced in a study of CD8+ T cells in alopecia areata. Sorting of pooled cutaneous lymph node cells used CD4, CD8alpha, NKG2D, NKG2ACE and other markers. Following RNA extraction, reverse transcription yielded cDNA that acted as the sequencing template. Data came from immunoSEQ multiplex PCR; TCRdb stores just in-frame clones and leaves some out. The table lists about 300,000 clones, with no singletons. Material for sequencing was CD4+ T cells sorted from a lymph node. Every receptor here comes from a C3H/HeJ mouse with alopecia areata. Strain MHC haplotype: H2-k.

On this clone itself: Gene labels here are mouse ones. The CDR3 is cut off 4 residues early in the read; its end comes from the germline J gene. This chain links TRBV13-2 with TRBJ2-5; 7 nucleotides line up with TRBD2. The length of the CDR3 is 14 residues. Germline-derived CDR1 and CDR2 are NNHNN and SYGAGS (reference sequence). Trimming at V came to 5 bases and at J to 0 bases, leaving 3 bases not matched to a gene. This CDR3 reads CASGGGSNQDTQYF. The DNA read from the CDR3 is TGTGCCAGCGGGGGGGGGTCTAACCAAGAC.

This clone has only a few counts. Gene names are mouse gene names. The read comes to an end 4 residues before the CDR3 does, leaving the germline J gene to fill in the end. V gene TRBV29 combines with J gene TRBJ2-2; weak D call: TRBD2 (6 bases). The CDR3 covers 15 residues. Between the trimmed V and J ends, which lost 0 bases and 1 base, there was a span of 6 bases. Germline assignment: CDR1 MSHET and CDR2 SYDVDS. The CDR3 sequence: CASSLSGGNTGQLYF. The CDR3 DNA, read in part, is TGTGCTAGCAGTTTATCTGGGGGAAACACCGGG.

In the case of this clone: Gene names follow the mouse nomenclature. The CDR3 goes on 4 residues after the read ends, and that part is filled in from the germline J gene. V is TRBV5 and J is TRBJ1-2; D not certain. The CDR3 sequence is 15 residues long. The germline V and J ends were trimmed by 0 bases and 0 bases, with 8 bases remaining between them. Germline V lookup: CDR1 LGHNA, CDR2 YNLKQL (reference sequence). The DNA read from the CDR3 is TGTGCCAGCAGCCAAGAGGGTCTCGCAAACTCC. Encoded protein: CASSQEGLANS. The whole CDR3 sequence is CASSQEGLANSDYTF.

Only a few counts were recorded for this clone. The genes are named according to mouse. The CDR3 end is not reached by the read, which stops 4 residues before it; the germline J gene fills it in. The chain is built from TRBV5 and TRBJ2-1; 9 positions agree with TRBD1. The CDR3 consists of 13 residues. Germline CDR1 LGHNA, CDR2 YNLKQL (reference sequence). The trim removed 4 bases at V and 6 bases at J, leaving 1 base unmatched. This chain's CDR3 is CASSRDRVAEQFF. CDR3 bases read: TGTGCCAGCAGCCGGGACAGGGTTGCT.

Of note for this clone: Gene and germline names: mouse. The read gets to within 4 residues of the CDR3 end, and the germline J gene fills in the rest. The gene calls are TRBV5 and TRBJ2-1; 9 bases line up with TRBD2. Per germline, CDR1 LGHNA and CDR2 YNLKQL (reference sequence). Trimming at V came to 1 base and at J to 3 bases, leaving 4 bases not matched to a gene. This CDR3 contains 16 residues. The sequenced part of the CDR3 DNA is TGTGCCAGCAGCCAAGGGGGGACTGGGAGCTATGCT. Residues: CASSQGGTGSYA. The full CDR3 protein reads CASSQGGTGSYAEQFF.

With regard to this clone: Each gene name is a mouse one. The read terminates 4 residues ahead of where the CDR3 ends, so the germline J gene completes it. The same CDR3 can be traced to other DNA sequences in this sample. The chain links TRBV13-1 to TRBJ2-7; 8 bases are a match to TRBD2. Per germline, CDR1 NSHNY and CDR2 SYGAGN. Unmatched junction bases numbered 4, after V lost 2 bases and J lost 0 bases. The CDR3 spans 15 residues. The CDR3 loop is CASSEAGGSSYEQYF. The CDR3 bases that were read are TGTGCCAGCAGTGAGGCTGGGGGGTCCTCCTAT.

Comments on this clone: Gene names and germline refer to mouse. The read ends 4 residues before the CDR3 terminus; that terminus is restored from the germline J gene. The V gene is TRBV13-3, the J gene TRBJ2-1, with 9 bases lining up with TRBD1. From germline, CDR1 is NNHDY and CDR2 SYVADS. The CDR3 consists of 15 residues. V was pared by 1 base and J by 4 bases, with 3 bases of the junction left unmatched. CDR3 bases read: TGTGCCAGCAGTGATTACGGACAGGGGTATGCT. This translates into CASSDYGQGYA. In full, the CDR3 reads CASSDYGQGYAEQFF.

This clone was counted many times. Gene names denote mouse genes. The read falls 4 residues short of the CDR3 end, and the missing part is taken from the germline J gene. V gene TRBV17 combines with J gene TRBJ2-5, with 7 bases matching TRBD1. Germline trimming cut 2 bases from V and 0 bases from J; bases unmatched to any gene: 5. This CDR3 is 16 amino acids long. Looked up from germline, CDR1 is MNHDT and CDR2 is YYDKIL. CDR3 sequence: CASSRPGQFNQDTQYF. Partial CDR3 DNA: TGTGCTAGCAGTAGACCGGGACAGTTTAACCAAGAC. The full variable domain, its missing parts supplied by reference TRBV17 and TRBJ2-5, is DTTVKQNPRYKLARVGKPVNLICSQTMNHDTMYWYQKKPNQAPKLLLFYYDKILNREADTFEKFQSSRPNNSFCSLYIGSAGLEYSAMYLCASSRPGQFNQDTQYFGPGTRLLVL.

This clone was seen a handful of times. Gene names refer to mouse genes. The CDR3 end lies 4 residues beyond the end of the read and is filled in from the germline J gene. At the DNA level, this CDR3 is encoded by other sequences in the same sample as well. This sequence joins TRBV13-1 and TRBJ2-7; TRBD2 matches 12 bases. This CDR3 has 14 residues. J was trimmed by 3 bases and V by 3 bases; bases with no gene match: 1. Germline V gives CDR1 NSHNY, CDR2 SYGAGN. CDR3 bases read: TGTGCCAGCAGTGGGACTGGGGGGGTCTAT. Protein product: CASSGTGGVY. The whole CDR3 sequence is CASSGTGGVYEQYF.

There are a few counts of this clone. The genes and germline here are from mouse. The read ends 4 residues early relative to the CDR3; the germline J gene fills the gap. The V call is TRBV1, the J call TRBJ2-3, with 11 bases fitting TRBD2. V shed 3 bases, J shed 3 bases, and the junction held 8 bases outside the gene matches. Germline CDR1 NSQYPW, CDR2 LRSPGD (reference sequence). The CDR3 loop spans 17 amino acids. CDR3 in amino acids: CTCSAGLGGEGAETLYF. The part of the CDR3 DNA that was read is TGCACCTGCAGTGCTGGACTGGGGGGTGAGGGAGCAGAA.

This clone was observed a handful of times. Mouse gene names apply. The read stops 4 residues short of the end of the CDR3; the missing end is completed from the germline J gene. V usage is TRBV13-1 and J usage is TRBJ2-3, with D possibly matching TRBD2 (6 bases). Germline assignment: CDR1 NSHNY and CDR2 SYGAGN. V lost 4 bases and J 0 bases, leaving 12 bases between the germline ends. This CDR3 has 15 residues. CDR3 region: CASSRTAPSAETLYF. The DNA read from the CDR3 is TGTGCCAGCAGTAGGACTGCGCCTAGTGCAGAA.

This clone has a handful of counts. The gene symbols are mouse symbols. The sequence runs out 4 residues before the end of the CDR3; the remainder is reconstructed from the germline J gene. The chain combines TRBV14 with TRBJ2-3, with a tentative D call TRBD1 (6 bases). The CDR3 totals 12 residues. The V gene's germline CDR1 is SGHDT and CDR2 FRDEAV. Partial CDR3 DNA: TGTGCCAGCAGTCCGGGACAAGAA. Translation: CASSPGQE. Given in full, the CDR3 is CASSPGQETLYF.

This clone occurred a few times. Germline and genes here are mouse. The read finishes 4 residues shy of the CDR3 end, and the germline J gene is used to complete it. The rearrangement uses TRBV13-1 and TRBJ1-1, with D tentatively TRBD1 (5 bases). The CDR3 totals 13 residues. Germline CDR1 NSHNY, CDR2 SYGAGN. The V and J ends lost 4 bases and 3 bases respectively, with 10 bases between them. The CDR3 protein is CASSSGGDTEVFF. The CDR3 bases that were read are TGTGCCAGCAGTAGTGGGGGAGACACA.

This clone has more than one count but fewer than ten. Gene names follow the mouse nomenclature. Other DNA sequences in this sample translate to the same CDR3. CDR3 sequence reads: CASRPGQYNSPLYF. Incomplete CDR3 DNA: TGTGCCAGCAGACCGGGACAGTATAATTCGCCC. This chain uses TRBV19 with TRBJ1-6; 7 bases fit TRBD1. The read stops 3 residues short of the end of the CDR3; the missing end is completed from the germline J gene. TRBJ1-6 is an ORF, and what it does is uncertain. V was clipped by 5 bases and J by 4 bases; unmatched bases: 3. Germline V gives CDR1 FNHDT, CDR2 SITEND (reference sequence). The CDR3 is made up of 14 amino acids.

This clone was recorded a few times. The gene names here belong to mouse. The CDR3 end is not reached by the read, which stops 4 residues before it; the germline J gene fills it in. Other nucleotide sequences from this sample produce the same CDR3. V is TRBV13-3 and J is TRBJ1-2; TRBD1 matches at 7 bases. Germline CDR1 and CDR2: NNHDY and SYVADS. The CDR3 has 14 residues. With V trimmed by 4 bases and J by 0 bases, 3 bases remained unmatched. CDR3 loop: CASSRDRANSDYTF. The sequenced part of the CDR3 DNA is TGTGCCAGCAGTAGGGACAGAGCAAACTCC.

This clone has a handful of counts. Gene names and germline match the mouse. The read halts 4 residues ahead of the CDR3 end, with the missing end drawn from the germline J gene. The rearrangement uses TRBV19 and TRBJ2-1; TRBD2 matches at 8 bases. Germline V gene data show CDR1 as FNHDT and CDR2 as SITEND (reference sequence). The CDR3 consists of 14 residues. CDR3 DNA, as far as it was read: TGTGCCAGCAGTATCGCTGGGGGGCGGGCT. Its translation is CASSIAGGRA. The CDR3 reads in full as CASSIAGGRAEQFF.

This clone appeared a few times. Each gene name is a mouse one. The read finishes 4 residues shy of the CDR3 end, and the germline J gene is used to complete it. The sample contains more than one DNA sequence encoding this CDR3. V is TRBV5 and J is TRBJ2-7, with D possibly being TRBD1 (6 bases). This CDR3 spans 13 amino acids. Germline V gene sequence: CDR1 LGHNA, CDR2 YNLKQL (reference sequence). CDR3 sequence: CASSQDRGYEQYF. The sequenced CDR3 bases are TGTGCCAGCAGCCAAGATAGGGGGTAT.

With respect to this clone: Mouse gene names apply. Other DNA sequences in the same sample also yield this CDR3. The CDR3 sequence is CASSAGTANYAEQFF. The CDR3 DNA, read in part, is TGTGCCAGCAGTGCGGGGACAGCTAACTATGCT. This rearrangement joins TRBV13-1 to TRBJ2-1, with TRBD1 identical over 7 bases. The missing CDR3 end, 4 residues past where the read stops, is filled in from the germline J gene. Germline CDR1 is NSHNY and CDR2 is SYGAGN. The CDR3 totals 15 residues. V lost 3 bases and J lost 0; bases outside the gene matches: 3.

Comments on this clone: Gene names follow the mouse nomenclature. The sequence runs out 4 residues before the end of the CDR3; the remainder is reconstructed from the germline J gene. The chain employs TRBV1 and TRBJ2-3; D possibly corresponds to TRBD1 (6 bases). CDR1 NSQYPW and CDR2 LRSPGD come from the germline V gene (reference sequence). CDR3 length: 15 amino acids. The covered CDR3 bases are TGCACCTGCAGTGCAGATCCACAGGGCGTAGAA. Its translation: CTCSADPQGVE. The whole CDR3 region reads CTCSADPQGVETLYF.

This clone was seen only a few times. Germline and genes here are mouse. CDR3 amino acids: CASSQSLGASSYEQYF. The CDR3 bases that were read are TGTGCTAGCAGTCAATCCCTGGGGGCGAGCTCCTAT. J is TRBJ2-7 and V is TRBV21; D may be TRBD2 (7 bases). With the read ending 4 residues before the CDR3 end, the germline J gene is used to fill in that end. TRBV21 is given ORF status, its function remaining uncertain. Trimming removed 0 bases at V and 0 bases at J, with 12 bases between. This CDR3 has 16 residues.

Concerning this clone: All gene names here are mouse names. The sequenced fragment ends 4 residues before the CDR3 boundary, so the rest is inferred from the germline J gene. Other DNA sequences in this sample translate to the same CDR3. This chain uses TRBV19 with TRBJ2-1, with 7 positions matching TRBD1. The CDR3 extends over 13 amino acids. The germline V gene encodes CDR1 FNHDT and CDR2 SITEND (reference sequence). The V gene end was trimmed by 6 bases and the J gene end by 4 bases; junction bases not matched to a gene: 4. CDR3 region: CASTPGQYAEQFF. Incomplete CDR3 DNA: TGTGCCAGCACACCGGGACAGTATGCT.